One and the same sample provided the 31 T cell receptor beta chains below, sequenced in a study of HIV-infected children after antiretroviral therapy interruption. A 3' RACE protocol on RNA, with unique molecular identifiers, produced the TCR library. TCRdb passed the 3' RACE reads through MiXCR, listing each CDR3 protein once. The data show fewer than 20,000 distinct CDR3 sequences, around 3.2% seen once. This sample's treatment: PENTA 11 planned treatment interruption arm or continuous ART arm. This material consisted of CD45RA+ CD4+ T cells from PBMCs, taken from a donor given antiretroviral therapy, either interrupted or continuous. Sample subset: naive CD4+ CD45RA+ CD45RO- T cells. Receptors were obtained from a child aged 2 to 17 with HIV.

This clonotype is categorized as medium-sized. The genes are TRBV29-1 and TRBJ1-1; D is ambiguous. The length of the CDR3 is 10 residues. In germline, CDR1 is SQVTM, CDR2 ANQGSEA. V gave up 4 bases and J gave up 4 bases, with 4 bases separating them. CDR3 sequence (DNA): TGCAGCGTTGTCGCCACTGAAGCTTTCTTT. Translation: CSVVATEAFF.

This clonotype was detected many times. CDR3 sequence: CASRVFGTQNYGYTF. As DNA, the CDR3 is TGTGCCAGCAGAGTTTTTGGGACACAGAACTATGGCTACACCTTC. The rearrangement links TRBV11-2 to TRBJ1-2; weak D call: TRBD1 (6 bases). This CDR3 comprises 15 residues. Between the trimmed V and J ends, which lost 6 bases and 2 bases, there was a span of 16 bases. Germline V CDR1 and CDR2: SGHAT, FQNNGV.

This clonotype has ten or more counts. The chain links TRBV28 to TRBJ2-7; 12 bases line up with TRBD1. The trim removed 5 bases at V and 7 bases at J, leaving 9 bases unmatched. CDR3 length: 15 amino acids. Germline V gives CDR1 MDHEN, CDR2 SYDVKM. The CDR3 protein is CASSIPGQGAREQYF. The CDR3, as DNA: TGTGCCAGCAGTATCCCGGGACAGGGGGCAAGGGAGCAGTACTTC.

This clonotype was counted at least ten times. The gene calls are TRBV12-3 or TRBV12-4 and TRBJ2-1; unclear D gene. The CDR3 extends over 13 amino acids. V dropped 5 bases and J dropped 9 bases, with 14 bases sitting between them. The CDR3 region is CASSIDRVTEQFF. The CDR3 DNA sequence: TGTGCCAGCAGTATAGATAGGGTAACTGAGCAGTTCTTC.

At least ten counts were recorded for this clonotype. This sequence joins TRBV29-1 and TRBJ2-3; TRBD2 aligns across 9 bases. This CDR3 is 13 amino acids long. Germline CDR1 is SQVTM and CDR2 is ANQGSEA. After removal of 7 bases from V and 1 base from J, the junction contained 3 bases not matched to a gene. This CDR3 reads CSGIAGGTDTQYF. CDR3 DNA sequence: TGCAGCGGAATAGCGGGGGGCACAGATACGCAGTATTTT.

This clonotype was found many times. The chain couples TRBV19 to TRBJ1-2; D is undetermined. The germline V gene has CDR1 LNHDA and CDR2 SQIVND (reference sequence). The CDR3 is 13 amino acids. V was clipped by 3 bases and J by 4 bases, with 9 bases between them. The CDR3: CASSIVASYGYTF. The DNA for the CDR3 is TGTGCCAGTAGTATCGTGGCCTCCTATGGCTACACCTTC.

In this sample, this clonotype turned up many times. The rearrangement links TRBV10-3 to TRBJ2-1; D may match TRBD1 or TRBD2 (5 bases each). V was cut by 6 bases and J by 0 bases, with 9 bases left in between. The CDR3 runs to 14 residues. Germline V gene lookup returns CDR1 ENHRY and CDR2 SYGVKD. CDR3: CAISLGPSYNEQFF. In nucleotides, the CDR3 is TGTGCCATCAGCCTGGGACCCTCCTACAATGAGCAGTTCTTC.

In its sample, this clonotype was seen many times. The V call is TRBV9, the J call TRBJ2-5; D may be TRBD1 or TRBD2 (6 bases each). This CDR3 comprises 16 residues. V dropped 0 bases and J dropped 5 bases, with 17 bases sitting between them. Germline CDR1 is SGDLS and CDR2 is YYNGEE. Here the CDR3 reads CASSVAGGLVGETQYF. The CDR3 coding sequence is TGTGCCAGCAGCGTAGCCGGGGGCCTCGTTGGGGAGACCCAGTACTTC. Looking up the rest from reference TRBV9 and TRBJ2-5 gives the full variable domain: DSGVTQTPKHLITATGQRVTLRCSPRSGDLSVYWYQQSLDQGLQFLIQYYNGEERAKGNILERFSAQQFPDLHSELNLSSLELGDSALYFCASSVAGGLVGETQYFGPGTRLLVL.

This clonotype was found many times. V and J are TRBV12-5 and TRBJ1-2; D gene uncertain. Germline V gene data show CDR1 as LGHNT and CDR2 as FRNRAP. The CDR3 loop spans 17 amino acids. V was clipped by 5 bases and J by 4 bases, with 23 bases between them. CDR3: CASGPTGEAPKGYGYTF. The CDR3, as DNA: TGTGCTAGTGGTCCCACGGGAGAAGCTCCTAAGGGCTATGGCTACACCTTC.

This clonotype appeared many times. The J gene is TRBJ2-1, the V gene TRBV6-6; perhaps TRBD2 as D (5 bases). Germline CDR1 MNHNY, CDR2 SVGAGI (reference sequence). The CDR3 is 13 amino acids. With 4 bases removed from V and 7 bases from J, the gap between germline ends came to 11 bases. The CDR3 spells CASSLPGKNEQFF. The CDR3 DNA reads as TGTGCCAGCAGTTTGCCGGGAAAAAATGAGCAGTTCTTC.

This clonotype was counted only a few times. The gene calls are TRBV19 and TRBJ1-6, with D possibly matching TRBD1 (5 bases). CDR3 length: 14 amino acids. In germline, CDR1 is LNHDA, CDR2 SQIVND (reference sequence). Trimming removed 3 bases from V and 5 bases from J, with 8 bases in between. DNA for the CDR3: TGTGCCAGTAGTATGACAGTAGATAATTCACCCCTCCACTTT. Translated: CASSMTVDNSPLHF.

This clonotype was observed at least ten times. V and J are TRBV28 and TRBJ2-7, with unresolved D. CDR3 length equals 11 residues. The germline V and J ends were trimmed by 3 bases and 3 bases, with 3 bases remaining between them. Germline assignment: CDR1 MDHEN and CDR2 SYDVKM. CDR3 sequence (DNA): TGTGCCAGCAGTTTGGACTACGAGCAGTACTTC. This gives the protein CASSLDYEQYF.

This clonotype was seen many times. The chain employs TRBV10-3 and TRBJ2-2; 11 positions agree with TRBD2. Germline loops: CDR1 ENHRY, CDR2 SYGVKD. This CDR3 is built from 16 residues. J was trimmed by 6 bases and V by 3 bases; bases with no gene match: 6. The CDR3 is CAISEAASGGSGELFF. CDR3 coding DNA: TGTGCCATCAGTGAAGCCGCTAGCGGGGGGTCCGGGGAGCTGTTTTTT.

CDR3 nucleotides: TGTGCCAGCAGCTCCTCAGTTTGGACGTCTAACTATGGCTACACCTTC. Protein sequence: CASSSSVWTSNYGYTF. The rearrangement links TRBV11-1 to TRBJ1-2, with D hard to call. CDR3 length: 16 residues. Trimming removed 4 bases from V and 0 bases from J, with 15 bases in between. Germline V gives CDR1 SGHAT, CDR2 FQDESV (reference sequence).

This clonotype was counted at least ten times. The rearrangement uses TRBV7-2 and TRBJ1-5; possible D gene TRBD1, 6 bases. Trimming took 6 bases from V and 7 from J, leaving 19 bases between them. The CDR3 runs 15 residues. Germline CDR1 is SGHTA and CDR2 is FQGNSA. The CDR3 DNA follows: TGTGCCAGCAGTCCAATGTGGGGGGCGGGCCAGCCCCAGCATTTT. This sequence encodes CASSPMWGAGQPQHF. The entire variable domain, with the rest obtained from reference TRBV7-2 and TRBJ1-5, is as follows: GAGVSQSPSNKVTEKGKDVELRCDPISGHTALYWYRQSLGQGLEFLIYFQGNSAPDKSGLPSDRFSAERTGGSVSTLTIQRTQQEDSAVYLCASSPMWGAGQPQHFGDGTRLSIL.

This clonotype was counted many times. This rearrangement joins TRBV7-8 to TRBJ1-2; possible D gene TRBD1, 5 bases. V lost 5 bases to trimming and J lost 6 bases, with 13 bases between them. This CDR3 contains 13 residues. In germline, CDR1 is SGHVS, CDR2 FQNEAQ. Here the CDR3 DNA reads TGTGCCAGCAGCCCGGATTGGGGCGATGGCTACACCTTC. Encoded protein: CASSPDWGDGYTF.

This clonotype came up many times. The chain links TRBV7-8 to TRBJ2-7; TRBD2 matches at 13 bases. Germline V CDR1 and CDR2: SGHVS, FQNEAQ. This CDR3 has 16 amino acids. V lost 3 bases and J lost 0; bases outside the gene matches: 2. DNA for the CDR3: TGTGCCAGCAGCTTTGGACTAGCGGGAGACTCCTACGAGCAGTACTTC. It codes for CASSFGLAGDSYEQYF.

This clonotype was picked up many times. This rearrangement joins TRBV7-2 to TRBJ2-7; D remains ambiguous. The CDR3 spans 13 residues. Trimming left V 1 base short and J 2 bases short, with 6 bases between. CDR1 is SGHTA, CDR2 FQGNSA, per germline. CDR3 in DNA: TGTGCCAGCAGCTTAGAACGGGCCTACGAGCAGTACTTC. This codes for CASSLERAYEQYF.

This clonotype was found many times. This rearrangement joins TRBV11-3 to TRBJ2-7; maybe TRBD1 (6 bases). CDR1 is SGHNT and CDR2 is YENEEA in the germline V gene. This CDR3 contains 12 residues. V gave up 5 bases and J gave up 9 bases, with 14 bases separating them. CDR3 sequence reads: CASSADSIGQYF. In DNA form, the CDR3 reads TGTGCCAGCAGCGCGGACAGCATTGGGCAGTACTTC. Combining the CDR3 with reference TRBV11-3 and TRBJ2-7 gives the whole variable domain EAGVVQSPRYKIIEKKQPVAFWCNPISGHNTLYWYLQNLGQGPELLIRYENEEAVDDSQLPKDRFSAERLKGVDSTLKIQPAELGDSAVYLCASSADSIGQYFGPGTRLTVT.

This clonotype was recorded many times. The CDR3: CASSHSLTSGGSLREQYF. The CDR3 DNA is TGTGCCAGCAGCCATTCCCTGACTAGCGGGGGGTCCCTACGAGAGCAGTACTTC. The gene calls are TRBV5-8 and TRBJ2-7, with 13 bases identical to TRBD2. With V trimmed by 4 bases and J by 7 bases, 17 bases remained unmatched. Germline V gene lookup returns CDR1 SGHTS and CDR2 YDEGEE. This CDR3 comprises 18 residues.

This clonotype was seen ten or more times. The chain has TRBV12-3 or TRBV12-4 and TRBJ2-1, with 9 bases aligning to TRBD2. V shed 5 bases and J 2 bases; nucleotides not matched to a gene: 4. The CDR3 is 15 residues long. The CDR3, as DNA: TGTGCCAGCAGTCCGATAGCGGGAGCCTACAATGAGCAGTTCTTC. It is translated as CASSPIAGAYNEQFF.

This clonotype was recorded many times. A read error may account for a junction end that differs from germline. The J gene is TRBJ2-1, the V gene TRBV19, with TRBD2 as a possible D gene (6 bases). CDR3 length: 15 amino acids. Germline V gene lookup returns CDR1 LNHDA and CDR2 SQIVND (reference sequence). The DNA of the CDR3 is TGTGCCAGCAGTATGACTGGGGGGTCCTATGCTGAGCAGTTCTTC. Its protein product is CASSMTGGSYAEQFF.

This clonotype has a count of ten or more. V is TRBV7-2 and J is TRBJ2-3, with D possibly being TRBD2 (6 bases). Germline V lookup: CDR1 SGHTA, CDR2 FQGNSA. This CDR3 region has 14 residues. Trimming took off 3 bases at V and 4 bases at J, with 11 bases between the two ends. For the CDR3, the DNA is TGTGCCAGCAGCTTTGGGGGGTCCTCAGATACGCAGTATTTT. Translation: CASSFGGSSDTQYF.

Ten or more counts support this clonotype. V usage is TRBV27 and J usage is TRBJ1-3, with 9 bases matching TRBD1. There are 14 residues in the CDR3. J gave up 2 bases and V 6 bases, and 2 bases lay outside the gene matches. CDR1 and CDR2 from the germline V gene are MNHEY and SMNVEV (reference sequence). The chain's CDR3 is CASRQGAAGNTIYF. The CDR3 DNA sequence: TGTGCCAGCAGACAGGGGGCTGCTGGAAACACCATATATTTT.

This clonotype was seen many times. The chain links TRBV19 to TRBJ1-6; 9 bases are shared with TRBD1. Germline V gene sequence: CDR1 LNHDA, CDR2 SQIVND (reference sequence). Trimming took 5 bases from V and 7 from J; bases not matched to a gene: 9. The CDR3 spans 16 residues. The CDR3 here is CASSRRDRERNSPLHF. For the CDR3, the DNA is TGTGCCAGTAGTCGCCGGGACAGGGAAAGAAATTCACCCCTCCACTTT. The variable domain in full, completed from reference TRBV19 and TRBJ1-6, reads DGGITQSPKYLFRKEGQNVTLSCEQNLNHDAMYWYRQDPGQGLRLIYYSQIVNDFQKGDIAEGYSVSREKKESFPLTVTSAQKNPTAFYLCASSRRDRERNSPLHFGNGTRLTVT.

By share, this clonotype counts as medium-sized. This rearrangement joins TRBV20-1 to TRBJ2-5; no definite D call. Germline V lookup: CDR1 DFQATT, CDR2 SNEGSKA (reference sequence). V lost 3 bases, J lost 4 bases, and 12 bases lay in between. CDR3 length: 13 residues. In DNA form, the CDR3 reads TGCAGTGCTAGCTCTGGCCCTCGAGAGACCCAGTACTTC. Protein: CSASSGPRETQYF.

This clonotype was recorded at least ten times. This chain joins TRBV23-1 and TRBJ1-1; D unclear. TRBV23-1 is known as an ORF, though its function is uncertain. V lost 0 bases, J lost 1 base, and 12 bases lay in between. This CDR3 has 16 amino acids. The CDR3 DNA reads as TGCGCCAGCAGTCAATCGTCCGGTATAAAGAACACTGAAGCTTTCTTT. Translating it yields CASSQSSGIKNTEAFF.

Ten or more counts support this clonotype. Germline is not matched at one junction end, which may reflect a read error. The CDR3: CCARELKGSYEQYF. The CDR3 DNA reads TGCTGTGCTAGGGAGCTTAAAGGGTCCTACGAGCAGTACTTC. The chain couples TRBV20-1 to TRBJ2-7; the D gene is possibly TRBD2 (5 bases). Germline V gene sequence: CDR1 DFQATT, CDR2 SNEGSKA (reference sequence). This CDR3 spans 14 amino acids.

This clonotype appeared a few times. The chain joins TRBV14 to TRBJ1-6; D is perhaps TRBD1 (6 bases). Trimming cost V 2 bases and J 3 bases, with 11 bases left between them. CDR1 and CDR2 (germline): SGHDN, FVKESK. The CDR3 spans 16 residues. This chain's CDR3 is CASSQFDRSYNSPLHF. The CDR3 coding sequence is TGTGCCAGCAGCCAATTTGACAGGAGCTATAATTCACCCCTCCACTTT.

This clonotype has at least ten counts. This sequence joins TRBV24-1 and TRBJ1-1; tentative D call: TRBD1 (5 bases). The V and J ends lost 4 bases and 0 bases respectively, with 11 bases between them. Per the germline V gene, CDR1 is KGHDR and CDR2 is SFDVKD. The CDR3 contains 15 residues. Written as DNA, the CDR3 is TGTGCCACCAGTGACTCCGGGACTCTGAACACTGAAGCTTTCTTT. This encodes CATSDSGTLNTEAFF.

Ten or more counts support this clonotype. The V and J genes are TRBV6-5 and TRBJ2-5, with 7 positions matching TRBD2. Germline lookup yields CDR1 MNHEY and CDR2 SVGAGI. CDR3 size: 14 residues. V shed 5 bases, J shed 7 bases, and the junction held 10 bases outside the gene matches. CDR3 coding DNA: TGTGCCAGCAGTCCCAGGGTCATAGCGGGGACCCAGTACTTC. It translates to CASSPRVIAGTQYF.